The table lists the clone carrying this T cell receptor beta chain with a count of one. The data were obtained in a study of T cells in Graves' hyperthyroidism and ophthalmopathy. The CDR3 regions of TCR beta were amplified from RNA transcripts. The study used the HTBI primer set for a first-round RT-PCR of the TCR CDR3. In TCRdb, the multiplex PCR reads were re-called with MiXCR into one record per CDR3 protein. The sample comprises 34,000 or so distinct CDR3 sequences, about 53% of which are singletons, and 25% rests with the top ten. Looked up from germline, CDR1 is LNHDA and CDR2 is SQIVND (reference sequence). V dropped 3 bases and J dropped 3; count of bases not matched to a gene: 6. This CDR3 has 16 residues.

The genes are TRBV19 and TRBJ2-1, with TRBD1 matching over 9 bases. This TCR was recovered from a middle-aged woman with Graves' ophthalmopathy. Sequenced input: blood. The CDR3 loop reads CASSIGGQGNYNEQFF. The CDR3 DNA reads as TGTGCCAGTAGTATTGGGGGACAGGGAAACTACAATGAGCAGTTCTTC.